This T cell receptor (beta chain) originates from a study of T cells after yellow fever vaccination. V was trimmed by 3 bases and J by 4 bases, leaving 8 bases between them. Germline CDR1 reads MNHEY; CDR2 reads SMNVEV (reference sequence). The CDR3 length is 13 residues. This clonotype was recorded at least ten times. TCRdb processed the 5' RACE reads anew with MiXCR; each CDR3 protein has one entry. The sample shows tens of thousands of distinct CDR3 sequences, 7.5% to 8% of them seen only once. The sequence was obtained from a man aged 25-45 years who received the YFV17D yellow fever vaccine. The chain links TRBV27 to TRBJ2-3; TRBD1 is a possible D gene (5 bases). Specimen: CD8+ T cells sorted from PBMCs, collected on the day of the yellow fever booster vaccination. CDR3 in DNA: TGTGCCAGCAGTTTTCTAGGGGCAGATACGCAGTATTTT. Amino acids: CASSFLGADTQYF.